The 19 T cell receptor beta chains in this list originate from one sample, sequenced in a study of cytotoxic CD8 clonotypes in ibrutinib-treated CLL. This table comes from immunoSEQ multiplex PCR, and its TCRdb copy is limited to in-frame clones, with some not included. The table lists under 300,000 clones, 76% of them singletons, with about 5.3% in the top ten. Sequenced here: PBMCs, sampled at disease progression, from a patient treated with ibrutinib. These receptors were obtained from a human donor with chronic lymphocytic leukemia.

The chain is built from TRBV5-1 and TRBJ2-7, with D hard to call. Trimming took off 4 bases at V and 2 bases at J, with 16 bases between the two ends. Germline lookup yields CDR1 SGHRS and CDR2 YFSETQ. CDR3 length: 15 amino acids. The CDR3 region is CASSPNTNPPYEQYF. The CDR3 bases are TGCGCCAGCAGCCCCAATACCAATCCTCCCTACGAGCAGTACTTC.

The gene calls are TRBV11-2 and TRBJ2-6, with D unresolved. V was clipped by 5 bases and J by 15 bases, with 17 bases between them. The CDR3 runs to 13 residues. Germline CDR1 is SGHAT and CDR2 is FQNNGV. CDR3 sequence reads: CASSRPGTWALTF. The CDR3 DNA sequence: TGTGCCAGCAGCCGTCCGGGTACGTGGGCCCTGACTTTC.

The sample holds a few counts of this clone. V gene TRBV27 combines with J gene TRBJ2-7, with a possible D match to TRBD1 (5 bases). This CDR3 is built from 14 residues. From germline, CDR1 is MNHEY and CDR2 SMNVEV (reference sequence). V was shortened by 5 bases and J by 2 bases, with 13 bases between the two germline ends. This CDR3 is CASSQHRTPYEQYF. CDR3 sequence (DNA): TGTGCCAGCAGTCAACACAGGACCCCCTACGAGCAGTACTTC.

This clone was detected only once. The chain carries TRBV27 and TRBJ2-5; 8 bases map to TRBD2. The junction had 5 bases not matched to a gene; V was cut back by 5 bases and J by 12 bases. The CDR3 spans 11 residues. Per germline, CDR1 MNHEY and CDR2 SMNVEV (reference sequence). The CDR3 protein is CASSRGLVKYF. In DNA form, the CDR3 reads TGTGCCAGCAGTCGGGGACTAGTCAAGTACTTC.

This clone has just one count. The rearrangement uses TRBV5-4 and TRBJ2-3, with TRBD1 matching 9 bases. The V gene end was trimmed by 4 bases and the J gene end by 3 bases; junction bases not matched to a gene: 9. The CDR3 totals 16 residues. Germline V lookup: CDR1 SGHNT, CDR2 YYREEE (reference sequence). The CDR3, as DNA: TGTGCCAGCAGCAAAGACAGGGGGATTTTAACAGATACGCAGTATTTT. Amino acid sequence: CASSKDRGILTDTQYF.

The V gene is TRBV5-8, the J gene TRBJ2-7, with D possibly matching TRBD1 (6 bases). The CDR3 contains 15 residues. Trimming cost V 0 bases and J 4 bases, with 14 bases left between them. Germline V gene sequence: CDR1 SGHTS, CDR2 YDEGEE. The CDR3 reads CASSLAYGRGYEQYF. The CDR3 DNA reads TGTGCCAGCAGCTTGGCCTATGGCAGGGGATACGAGCAGTACTTC.

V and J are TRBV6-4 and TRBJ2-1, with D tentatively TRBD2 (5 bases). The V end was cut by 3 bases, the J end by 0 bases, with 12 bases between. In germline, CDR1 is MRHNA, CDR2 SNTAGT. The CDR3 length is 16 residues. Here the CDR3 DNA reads TGTGCCAGCAGTGAATTTGAGGGCAGCTCCTACAATGAGCAGTTCTTC. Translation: CASSEFEGSSYNEQFF.

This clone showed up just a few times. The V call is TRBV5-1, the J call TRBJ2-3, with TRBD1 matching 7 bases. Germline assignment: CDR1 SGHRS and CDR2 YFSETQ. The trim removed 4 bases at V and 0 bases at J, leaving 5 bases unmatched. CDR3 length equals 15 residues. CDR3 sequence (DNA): TGCGCCAGCAGCGCATACAGGGGAAGCACAGATACGCAGTATTTT. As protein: CASSAYRGSTDTQYF.

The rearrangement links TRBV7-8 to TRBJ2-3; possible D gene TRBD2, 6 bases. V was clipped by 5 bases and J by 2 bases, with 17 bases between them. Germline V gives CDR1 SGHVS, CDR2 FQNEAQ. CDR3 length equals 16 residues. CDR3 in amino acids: CASSPPGTLPTDTQYF. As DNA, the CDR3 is TGTGCCAGCAGCCCTCCTGGGACTCTCCCCACAGATACGCAGTATTTT.

CDR3 coding DNA: TGTGCCAGCAGCCAAGCGGTACGTGGAAACACCATATATTTT. Translated: CASSQAVRGNTIYF. This rearrangement joins TRBV4-2 to TRBJ1-3; D gene uncertain. The CDR3 loop spans 14 amino acids. The germline V gene has CDR1 LGHNA and CDR2 YNFKEQ. V shed 1 base and J shed 3 bases, with 7 bases lying between them.

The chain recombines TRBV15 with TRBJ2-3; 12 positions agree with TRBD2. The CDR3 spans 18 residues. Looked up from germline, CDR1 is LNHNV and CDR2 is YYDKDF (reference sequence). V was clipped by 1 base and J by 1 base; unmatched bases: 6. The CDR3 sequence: CATSRGTSGMGGTDTQYF. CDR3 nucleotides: TGTGCCACCAGCAGAGGGACTAGCGGGATGGGGGGCACAGATACGCAGTATTTT.

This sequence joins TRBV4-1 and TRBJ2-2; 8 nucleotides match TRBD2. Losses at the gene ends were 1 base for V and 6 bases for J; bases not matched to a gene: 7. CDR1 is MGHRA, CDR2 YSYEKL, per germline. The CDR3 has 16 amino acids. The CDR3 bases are TGCGCCAGCAGCCAAGGCTCGGGGGGGCCATCCGGGGAGCTGTTTTTT. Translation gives CASSQGSGGPSGELFF.

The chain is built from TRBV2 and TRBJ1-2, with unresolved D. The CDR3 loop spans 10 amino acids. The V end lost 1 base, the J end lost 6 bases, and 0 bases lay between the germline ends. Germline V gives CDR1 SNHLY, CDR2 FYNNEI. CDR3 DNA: TGTGCCAGCAGTGAAGATGGCTACACCTTC. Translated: CASSEDGYTF.

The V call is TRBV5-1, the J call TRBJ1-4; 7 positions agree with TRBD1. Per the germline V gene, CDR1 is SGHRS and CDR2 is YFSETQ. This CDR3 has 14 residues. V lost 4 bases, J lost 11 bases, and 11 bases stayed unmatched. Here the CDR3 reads CASSQITNRGKLFF. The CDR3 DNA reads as TGCGCCAGCAGCCAAATTACTAACAGGGGCAAACTGTTTTTT.

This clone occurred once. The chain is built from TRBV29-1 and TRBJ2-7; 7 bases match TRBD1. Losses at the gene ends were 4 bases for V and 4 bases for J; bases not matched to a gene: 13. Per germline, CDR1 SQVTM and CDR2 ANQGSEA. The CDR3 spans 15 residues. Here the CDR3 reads CSVGDHAQGLYEQYF. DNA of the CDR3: TGCAGCGTTGGGGACCACGCACAGGGGTTATACGAGCAGTACTTC.

Here the CDR3 reads CASSQGRGLAVYEQYF. The CDR3, as DNA: TGTGCCAGCAGCCAAGGTCGGGGACTAGCGGTCTACGAGCAGTACTTC. The rearrangement links TRBV7-2 to TRBJ2-7, with 11 bases aligning to TRBD2. J gave up 3 bases and V 5 bases, and 9 bases lay outside the gene matches. Per the germline V gene, CDR1 is SGHTA and CDR2 is FQGNSA. The CDR3 sequence is 16 residues long.

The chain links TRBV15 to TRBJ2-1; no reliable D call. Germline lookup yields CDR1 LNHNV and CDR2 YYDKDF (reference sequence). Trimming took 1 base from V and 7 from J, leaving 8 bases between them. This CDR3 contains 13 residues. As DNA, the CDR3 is TGTGCCACCAGCAGAGTTTTGGCAAATGAGCAGTTCTTC. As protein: CATSRVLANEQFF.

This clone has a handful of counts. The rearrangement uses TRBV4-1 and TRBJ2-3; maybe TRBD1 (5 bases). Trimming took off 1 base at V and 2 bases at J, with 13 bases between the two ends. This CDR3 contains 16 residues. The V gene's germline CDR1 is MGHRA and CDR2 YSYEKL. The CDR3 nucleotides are TGCGCCAGCAGCCAAGTAGGTCAGGGCCTCACAGATACGCAGTATTTT. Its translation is CASSQVGQGLTDTQYF.

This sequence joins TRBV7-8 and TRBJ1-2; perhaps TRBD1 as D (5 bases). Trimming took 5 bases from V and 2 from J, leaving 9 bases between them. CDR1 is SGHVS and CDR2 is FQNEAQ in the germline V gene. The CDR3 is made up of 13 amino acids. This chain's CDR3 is CASSHGGNYGYTF. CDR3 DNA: TGTGCCAGCAGCCACGGGGGAAACTATGGCTACACCTTC.